Following are 10 T cell receptor beta chains from one sample sequenced in a study of cytomegalovirus exposure and HLA in healthy donors (dated by TCRdb to about 2017). The library was prepared using the immunoSEQ multiplex PCR assay. For the multiplex PCR, a mixture combining 60 forward primers for TCR Vbeta segments and 13 reverse primers for TCR Jbeta segments was used. TCRdb provides this immuneACCESS table in a form limited to in-frame rearrangements. Some clones are lacking; in checked studies, under half of them reflect an unresolved V gene, and why the rest are absent is not known. The sample table holds around 110,000 clones, of which about two thirds were seen once. About 0.8% of the sample goes to the ten largest clones. Sequencing was done on a sample of PBMCs. The receptor source for this set is a boy between 5 and 17 years old in good health and CMV-seronegative.

The V gene is TRBV11-3, the J gene TRBJ1-4; D is undetermined. Germline CDR1 and CDR2: SGHNT and YENEEA. Trimming stripped 4 bases from V and 4 bases from J, with 13 bases between. This CDR3 is built from 15 residues. The CDR3 region is CASSSPGNLNEKLFF. The CDR3 DNA sequence: TGTGCCAGCAGCTCCCCGGGGAACCTTAATGAAAAACTGTTTTTT.

The chain carries TRBV5-1 and TRBJ2-1, with a possible D match to TRBD1 (5 bases). Germline V lookup: CDR1 SGHRS, CDR2 YFSETQ. The CDR3 spans 14 residues. The V end lost 6 bases, the J end lost 7 bases, and 17 bases lay between the germline ends. CDR3 loop: CASKPGREGNEQFF. In DNA, the CDR3 is TGCGCCAGCAAACCCGGCAGGGAAGGGAATGAGCAGTTCTTC. Together with reference TRBV5-1 and TRBJ2-1, the CDR3 gives the full variable domain: KAGVTQTPRYLIKTRGQQVTLSCSPISGHRSVSWYQQTPGQGLQFLFEYFSETQRNKGNFPGRFSGRQFSNSRSEMNVSTLELGDSALYLCASKPGREGNEQFFGPGTRLTVL.

This clone was counted a few times. V is TRBV7-8 and J is TRBJ1-6; a weak D match, TRBD1 (6 bases). Germline loops: CDR1 SGHVS, CDR2 FQNEAQ. V lost 5 bases to trimming and J lost 9 bases, with 11 bases between them. This CDR3 comprises 13 residues. The CDR3 coding sequence is TGTGCCAGCAGCCCAACACAGGGTTCACCCCTCCACTTT. Amino acid sequence: CASSPTQGSPLHF. Drawing the rest from reference TRBV7-8 and TRBJ1-6, the complete variable domain is GAGVSQSPRYKVAKRGQDVALRCDPISGHVSLFWYQQALGQGPEFLTYFQNEAQLDKSGLPSDRFFAERPEGSVSTLKIQRTQQEDSAVYLCASSPTQGSPLHFGNGTRLTVT.

The chain's CDR3 is CASSRTGGASNEAFF. The CDR3 bases are TGTGCCAGCAGCAGAACAGGGGGCGCGTCGAATGAAGCTTTCTTT. The chain has TRBV5-4 and TRBJ1-1, with 9 bases lining up with TRBD1. Germline V gene sequence: CDR1 SGHNT, CDR2 YYREEE (reference sequence). V dropped 4 bases and J dropped 7; count of bases not matched to a gene: 11. CDR3 size: 15 residues.

The V call is TRBV11-3, the J call TRBJ2-4; 9 bases line up with TRBD1. The V segment lost 5 bases and the J segment 3 bases; nucleotides outside the gene matches: 14. Per germline, CDR1 SGHNT and CDR2 YENEEA. The CDR3 loop spans 18 amino acids. CDR3 sequence (DNA): TGTGCCAGCAGCCCTCGGACCCGGGACAGGGCGGGCAAAAACATTCAGTACTTC. This sequence encodes CASSPRTRDRAGKNIQYF.

This chain links TRBV6-5 with TRBJ1-6; 9 nucleotides line up with TRBD1. CDR3 length: 13 amino acids. V was pared by 5 bases and J by 10 bases, with 3 bases of the junction left unmatched. Germline CDR1 MNHEY, CDR2 SVGAGI. The chain's CDR3 is CASSRQGGSPLHF. DNA for the CDR3: TGTGCCAGCAGTCGACAGGGGGGATCACCCCTCCACTTT.

This chain connects TRBV7-9 to TRBJ2-3; 7 bases map to TRBD2. The CDR3 consists of 17 residues. The V gene end was trimmed by 5 bases and the J gene end by 2 bases; junction bases not matched to a gene: 13. Germline V gives CDR1 SEHNR, CDR2 FQNEAQ (reference sequence). CDR3 bases: TGTGCCAGCAGCCCCGAAGGTAAGCGGGGTTACACAGATACGCAGTATTTT. Protein product: CASSPEGKRGYTDTQYF.

V gene TRBV9 combines with J gene TRBJ2-1; 7 nucleotides line up with TRBD1. Germline V gene lookup returns CDR1 SGDLS and CDR2 YYNGEE. This CDR3 is 16 amino acids long. V lost 3 bases and J lost 0; bases outside the gene matches: 6. The CDR3 nucleotides are TGTGCCAGCAGCGCAGTGACAGGGAGCTCCTACAATGAGCAGTTCTTC. Translating it yields CASSAVTGSSYNEQFF. The complete variable domain, with remaining parts taken from reference TRBV9 and TRBJ2-1, reads DSGVTQTPKHLITATGQRVTLRCSPRSGDLSVYWYQQSLDQGLQFLIQYYNGEERAKGNILERFSAQQFPDLHSELNLSSLELGDSALYFCASSAVTGSSYNEQFFGPGTRLTVL.

With respect to this clone: The junction does not match germline at one end; this may be a read error. This sequence joins TRBV7-7 and TRBJ2-5; 7 bases are a match to TRBD1. CDR1 and CDR2 (germline): SSHAT, FNYEAQ (reference sequence). This CDR3 spans 13 amino acids. CDR3 DNA sequence: TGTGCTAGCAGTTCAGGGGGATTGGGGACCCAGTACTTC. It translates to CASSSGGLGTQYF. Full variable domain (outside the CDR3, taken from reference TRBV7-7 and TRBJ2-5): GAGVSQSPRYKVTKRGQDVTLRCDPISSHATLYWYQQALGQGPEFLTYFNYEAQPDKSGLPSDRFSAERPEGSISTLTIQRTEQRDSAMYRCASSSGGLGTQYFGPGTRLLVL.

This clone has a handful of counts. The chain employs TRBV6-5 and TRBJ2-7; the D gene is possibly TRBD1 (5 bases). The CDR3 is 11 residues long. The ends were cut back, 5 bases at V and 6 bases at J, with 8 bases in the middle. Germline-derived CDR1 and CDR2 are MNHEY and SVGAGI. The CDR3 DNA reads as TGTGCCAGCAGTCCAGGGATCGAGCAGTACTTC. This codes for CASSPGIEQYF.